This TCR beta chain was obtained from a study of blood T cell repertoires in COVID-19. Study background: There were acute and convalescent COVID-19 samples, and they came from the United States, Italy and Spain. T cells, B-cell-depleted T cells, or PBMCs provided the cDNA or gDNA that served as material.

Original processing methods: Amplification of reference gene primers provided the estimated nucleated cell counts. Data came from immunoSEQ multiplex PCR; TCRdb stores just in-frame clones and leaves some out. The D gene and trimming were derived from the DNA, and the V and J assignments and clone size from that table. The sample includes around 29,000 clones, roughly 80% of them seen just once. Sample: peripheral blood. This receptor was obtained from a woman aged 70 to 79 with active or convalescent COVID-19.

CDR3 coding DNA: TGTGCCAGTAGTAGCGGGGGACTTGGAGAGCAGTACTTC. Its protein product is CASSSGGLGEQYF. V is TRBV19 and J is TRBJ2-7; TRBD2 matches 7 bases. Germline loops: CDR1 LNHDA, CDR2 SQIVND (reference sequence). This CDR3 has 13 amino acids. V was clipped by 4 bases and J by 7 bases; unmatched bases: 7.